The 13 T cell receptor beta chains below all came from one sample that was sequenced in a study of blood T cell repertoires in COVID-19. Repertoires were generated with immunoSEQ multiplex PCR, while TCRdb's copy carries only in-frame clones and drops some. The profile shows about 400,000 clones, about nine tenths of them singletons. The sequenced material came from PBMCs or T cells enriched from blood (not recorded which). The receptors were gathered from a woman aged 25 to 45 who had recovered from COVID-19.

V is TRBV30 and J is TRBJ2-3; tentatively, D is TRBD2 (5 bases). Trimming pared 5 bases from V and 2 bases from J, leaving 17 bases between. Germline V gives CDR1 GTSNPN, CDR2 SVGIG (reference sequence). CDR3 length: 15 amino acids. CDR3: CAWAKEEWITDTQYF. The DNA of the CDR3 is TGTGCCTGGGCGAAGGAGGAGTGGATCACAGATACGCAGTATTTT. Complete variable domain (other parts from reference TRBV30 and TRBJ2-3): SQTIHQWPATLVQPVGSPLSLECTVEGTSNPNLYWYRQAAGRGLQLLFYSVGIGQISSEVPQNLSASRPQDRQFILSSKKLLLSDSGFYLCAWAKEEWITDTQYFGPGTRLTVL.

V gene TRBV10-3 combines with J gene TRBJ2-7; 13 bases align to TRBD2. CDR3 length: 16 residues. CDR1 ENHRY and CDR2 SYGVKD come from the germline V gene. V gave up 4 bases and J gave up 1 base; unmatched junction bases: 4. CDR3 bases: TGTGCCATCAGTGTACCGGGACTAGCGGGGTCCTACGAGCAGTACTTC. This sequence encodes CAISVPGLAGSYEQYF.

J is TRBJ2-5 and V is TRBV28, with TRBD1 matching 7 bases. CDR1 MDHEN and CDR2 SYDVKM come from the germline V gene. This CDR3 has 15 amino acids. V shed 4 bases, J shed 3 bases, and the junction held 8 bases outside the gene matches. The DNA for the CDR3 is TGTGCCAGCAGTTCACAGGGGACCCCCGAAGAGACCCAGTACTTC. Its protein product is CASSSQGTPEETQYF. Together with reference TRBV28 and TRBJ2-5, the CDR3 gives the full variable domain: DVKVTQSSRYLVKRTGEKVFLECVQDMDHENMFWYRQDPGLGLRLIYFSYDVKMKEKGDIPEGYSVSREKKERFSLILESASTNQTSMYLCASSSQGTPEETQYFGPGTRLLVL.

The chain joins TRBV5-4 to TRBJ1-2, with D perhaps matching TRBD1 (5 bases). The CDR3 is 14 amino acids. V lost 4 bases and J 1 base, leaving 11 bases between the germline ends. Per the germline V gene, CDR1 is SGHNT and CDR2 is YYREEE (reference sequence). The CDR3 spells CASSTPGINYGYTF. The CDR3, as DNA: TGTGCCAGCAGCACCCCAGGGATTAACTATGGCTACACCTTC.

The chain couples TRBV5-4 to TRBJ2-7; D might be TRBD2 (6 bases). Per the germline V gene, CDR1 is SGHNT and CDR2 is YYREEE (reference sequence). CDR3 length equals 15 residues. Trimming left V 3 bases short and J 2 bases short, with 15 bases between. CDR3 protein: CASSSTSIPPYEQYF. In nucleotides, the CDR3 is TGTGCCAGCAGCTCTACTAGCATTCCGCCCTACGAGCAGTACTTC.

V usage is TRBV4-3 and J usage is TRBJ2-1, with TRBD2 as a possible D gene (6 bases). Trimming removed 0 bases from V and 1 base from J, with 10 bases in between. The CDR3 is 16 amino acids. The germline gives CDR1 LGHNA, CDR2 YSLEER. The CDR3 spells CASSQDFAGSYNEQFF. The CDR3 DNA reads as TGCGCCAGCAGCCAAGATTTCGCGGGATCCTACAATGAGCAGTTCTTC.

V gene TRBV3-1 (or the pseudogene TRBV3-2) combines with J gene TRBJ2-7, with D possibly matching TRBD1 (6 bases). The germline V and J ends were trimmed by 2 bases and 6 bases, with 17 bases remaining between them. This CDR3 is built from 15 residues. Germline V CDR1 and CDR2: LGHDT, YNNKEL (reference sequence). The CDR3 DNA follows: TGTGCCAGCAGCCAAAGAGCGGCCAGGGGCAGCGAGCAGTACTTC. This sequence encodes CASSQRAARGSEQYF.

The rearrangement joins TRBV29-1 to TRBJ1-2, with 7 bases identical to TRBD1. V lost 6 bases and J lost 3; bases outside the gene matches: 10. This CDR3 is built from 14 residues. The V gene's germline CDR1 is SQVTM and CDR2 ANQGSEA. The CDR3 DNA sequence: TGCAGCGTCCCCAGGGGGACAGAACACTATGGCTACACCTTC. Protein: CSVPRGTEHYGYTF.

This sequence joins TRBV2 and TRBJ1-5; D is uncertain. Trimming removed 2 bases at V and 0 bases at J, with 5 bases between. Germline CDR1 is SNHLY and CDR2 is FYNNEI. The CDR3 extends over 14 amino acids. The CDR3 is CASSEIGSNQPQHF. The CDR3 coding sequence is TGTGCCAGCAGTGAAATCGGTAGCAATCAGCCCCAGCATTTT.

The chain has TRBV28 and TRBJ1-4, with 9 bases lining up with TRBD1. Germline-derived CDR1 and CDR2 are MDHEN and SYDVKM. With V trimmed by 5 bases and J by 8 bases, 9 bases remained unmatched. This CDR3 has 15 residues. CDR3 sequence: CASSPGDRAREKLFF. DNA for the CDR3: TGTGCCAGCAGTCCCGGGGACAGGGCAAGAGAAAAACTGTTTTTT.

This chain links TRBV6-5 with TRBJ2-2, with D maybe TRBD2 (5 bases). The CDR3 is 14 amino acids. In germline, CDR1 is MNHEY, CDR2 SVGAGI. V was pared by 10 bases and J by 1 base, with 13 bases between. The CDR3 nucleotides read TGTGCCACCCAGCGGAATATGAACACCGGGGAGCTGTTTTTT. Protein product: CATQRNMNTGELFF.

The V call is TRBV7-3, the J call TRBJ2-2; 10 bases fit TRBD2. The CDR3 is 16 residues long. V dropped 3 bases and J dropped 5; count of bases not matched to a gene: 6. Germline V gene sequence: CDR1 SGHTA, CDR2 FQGTGA. CDR3 in amino acids: CASSFRASGGTGELFF. In nucleotides, the CDR3 is TGTGCCAGCAGCTTCAGGGCTAGCGGGGGAACCGGGGAGCTGTTTTTT.

The rearrangement links TRBV9 to TRBJ1-4, with 10 nucleotides matching TRBD1. Looked up from germline, CDR1 is SGDLS and CDR2 is YYNGEE. This CDR3 spans 20 amino acids. J was trimmed by 4 bases and V by 4 bases; bases with no gene match: 19. The CDR3 protein is CASSPRGTGTGARNNEKLFF. The CDR3 DNA follows: TGTGCCAGCAGCCCCCGAGGGACCGGGACAGGGGCCAGGAATAATGAAAAACTGTTTTTT.